One sample yielded the 12 T cell receptor beta chains listed below, sequenced in a study of T-cell memory formation after mild COVID-19. TCRdb used MiXCR to reprocess the 5' RACE reads, holding one entry per CDR3 protein. This sample carries about 190,000 distinct CDR3 sequences, around 19% of them seen once, and the ten largest clones take 2.4%. The sequencing input was PBMCs or a T cell subset sorted from them (not recorded which). Receptors originate from an adult woman who had mild COVID-19 (a few samples of this study predate the infection). Cell type and time point are not known.

The sample holds many counts of this clonotype. V gene TRBV20-1 combines with J gene TRBJ1-2, with 7 bases that match TRBD1. The CDR3 contains 13 residues. After removal of 6 bases from V and 1 base from J, the junction contained 5 bases not matched to a gene. Germline V gene data show CDR1 as DFQATT and CDR2 as SNEGSKA (reference sequence). As DNA, the CDR3 is TGCAGTGCCCTGGGACAGAATAACTATGGCTACACCTTC. It codes for CSALGQNNYGYTF.

This chain connects TRBV20-1 to TRBJ2-7; D might be TRBD1 or TRBD2, each matching 6 bases. The germline V and J ends were trimmed by 2 bases and 4 bases, with 12 bases remaining between them. Germline CDR1 and CDR2: DFQATT and SNEGSKA (reference sequence). CDR3 length equals 13 residues. CDR3 coding DNA: TGCAGTGCTAGAAGGGGGGCACCTTACGAGCAGTACTTC. Translation: CSARRGAPYEQYF.

Ten or more counts support this clonotype. The gene calls are TRBV11-2 and TRBJ2-7; TRBD1 matches at 9 bases. CDR3 length: 16 residues. Germline CDR1 is SGHAT and CDR2 is FQNNGV. V gave up 1 base and J gave up 3 bases; unmatched junction bases: 7. The CDR3 region is CASSLGRDRAHYEQYF. The CDR3 nucleotides read TGTGCCAGCAGCTTAGGGCGGGACAGGGCCCACTACGAGCAGTACTTC.

A few counts support this clonotype. The chain combines TRBV7-2 with TRBJ2-3, with D possibly matching TRBD2 (6 bases). The CDR3 consists of 15 residues. Germline lookup yields CDR1 SGHTA and CDR2 FQGNSA. V lost 1 base, J lost 4 bases, and 12 bases lay in between. CDR3 DNA: TGTGCCAGCAGCTTAGTGGGAGGATCGTCAGATACGCAGTATTTT. Translation: CASSLVGGSSDTQYF. The full variable domain, in which reference TRBV7-2 and TRBJ2-3 provide the parts outside the CDR3, is GAGVSQSPSNKVTEKGKDVELRCDPISGHTALYWYRQSLGQGLEFLIYFQGNSAPDKSGLPSDRFSAERTGGSVSTLTIQRTQQEDSAVYLCASSLVGGSSDTQYFGPGTRLTVL.

Only a few counts were recorded for this clonotype. The chain combines TRBV10-3 with TRBJ2-1; D unclear. CDR3 length: 15 amino acids. With 7 bases removed from V and 0 bases from J, the gap between germline ends came to 13 bases. CDR1 ENHRY and CDR2 SYGVKD come from the germline V gene. The CDR3 sequence: CAIKGASRSYNEQFF. For the CDR3, the DNA is TGTGCCATCAAGGGCGCCTCGCGCTCCTACAATGAGCAGTTCTTC.

This clonotype was picked up a small number of times. The chain couples TRBV6-1 to TRBJ1-4; D remains unclear. Trimming stripped 6 bases from V and 8 bases from J, with 13 bases between. The CDR3 is made up of 13 amino acids. Per germline, CDR1 MNHNS and CDR2 SASEGT. Here the CDR3 reads CASSWGVGEKLFF. The CDR3 DNA is TGTGCCAGCAGCTGGGGTGTGGGAGAAAAACTGTTTTTT.

The genes are TRBV12-3 or TRBV12-4 and TRBJ2-2; a weak D match, TRBD1 (6 bases). The CDR3 extends over 15 amino acids. The V and J ends lost 5 bases and 5 bases respectively, with 15 bases between them. The CDR3 DNA reads TGTGCCAGCAGTAAAGGGGGAGCCCGTACCGGGGAGCTGTTTTTT. This encodes CASSKGGARTGELFF.

The rearrangement links TRBV12-3 or TRBV12-4 to TRBJ2-7; a possible D gene is TRBD1 (6 bases). This CDR3 comprises 15 residues. Trimming left V 3 bases short and J 2 bases short, with 14 bases between. The CDR3 DNA reads TGTGCCAGCAGTTTCGTGGGGACACAAACCTACGAGCAGTACTTC. Translation gives CASSFVGTQTYEQYF.

V and J are TRBV10-3 and TRBJ1-3; no definite D call. The CDR3 is made up of 14 amino acids. The germline V gene has CDR1 ENHRY and CDR2 SYGVKD. V shed 5 bases and J shed 2 bases, with 10 bases lying between them. CDR3 nucleotides: TGTGCCATCAGTAAAGCGGGGACTGGAAACACCATATATTTT. Translating gives CAISKAGTGNTIYF.

The rearrangement links TRBV5-1 to TRBJ1-1; D call uncertain. V lost 2 bases, J lost 1 base, and 12 bases lay in between. CDR3 length: 15 amino acids. Germline assignment: CDR1 SGHRS and CDR2 YFSETQ. CDR3 amino acids: CASSFISDGNTEAFF. Written as DNA, the CDR3 is TGCGCCAGCAGCTTTATTTCAGACGGGAACACTGAAGCTTTCTTT.

This clonotype was seen a handful of times. J is TRBJ2-3 and V is TRBV7-6; 8 nucleotides align to TRBD1. This CDR3 region has 13 residues. The V gene's germline CDR1 is SGHVS and CDR2 FNYEAQ. Unmatched junction bases numbered 4, after V lost 7 bases and J lost 4 bases. The CDR3 reads CASIRGRSDTQYF. DNA for the CDR3: TGTGCCAGCATCAGGGGGCGGTCAGATACGCAGTATTTT.

The chain combines TRBV29-1 with TRBJ1-2; 9 bases are shared with TRBD1. Germline V gives CDR1 SQVTM, CDR2 ANQGSEA. The CDR3 runs 12 residues. Trimming cost V 6 bases and J 7 bases; bases outside gene matches: 6. The CDR3 here is CSVDRGVGGYTF. CDR3 sequence (DNA): TGCAGCGTGGACAGGGGAGTGGGTGGCTACACCTTC.